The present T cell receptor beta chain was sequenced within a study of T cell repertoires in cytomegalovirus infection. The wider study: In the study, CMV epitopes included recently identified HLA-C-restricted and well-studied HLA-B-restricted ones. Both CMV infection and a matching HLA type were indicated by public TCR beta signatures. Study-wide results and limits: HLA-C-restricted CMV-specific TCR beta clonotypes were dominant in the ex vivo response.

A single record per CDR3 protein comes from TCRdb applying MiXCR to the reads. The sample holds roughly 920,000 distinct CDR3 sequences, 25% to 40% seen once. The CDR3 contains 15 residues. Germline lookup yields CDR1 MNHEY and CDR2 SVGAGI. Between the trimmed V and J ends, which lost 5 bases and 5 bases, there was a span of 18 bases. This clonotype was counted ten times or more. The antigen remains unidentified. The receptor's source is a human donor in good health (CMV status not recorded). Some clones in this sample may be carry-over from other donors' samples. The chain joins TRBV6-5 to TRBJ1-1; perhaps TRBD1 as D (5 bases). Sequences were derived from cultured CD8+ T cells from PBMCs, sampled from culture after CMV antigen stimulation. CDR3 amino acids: CASSRQLGGETEAFF. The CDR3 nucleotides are TGTGCCAGCAGTCGTCAACTTGGGGGTGAGACTGAAGCTTTCTTT.